This TCR beta chain was profiled in a study of T cells and Merkel cell carcinoma outcomes (dated by TCRdb to about 2020). As for the study more broadly: The tumor T-cell repertoire, together with T-cell density, was examined as a predictor of clinical outcome in patients with Merkel cell carcinoma.

The CDR3 has 17 amino acids, counting the end cysteine and phenylalanine. The read is trimmed to its CDR3 DNA, 51 bases read in frame from base 1. The germline V end is reduced by 4 bases and the J end by 9 bases; junction bases left unmatched: 17. CDR1 and CDR2 were assigned from the germline V gene (reference sequence) as SEHNR and FQNEAQ. About this clone itself: No cognate antigen has been identified for it. The sample holds no much larger clone one base away, and base qualities are not on file.

The samples were obtained from people who had Merkel cell carcinoma. What the work shows at the level of the full study, not this receptor alone: According to the report, clinical outcomes in Merkel cell carcinoma patients could be predicted using T-cell density together with features of the T-cell repertoire.

Library preparation was by the immunoSEQ multiplex PCR assay. In its TCRdb copy, this immuneACCESS table keeps in-frame sequences only and misses some clones. Where compared with another copy, unresolved V genes explain less than half of these, and the others have no known cause. This sample comprises some 1,900 clones, more than 85% of them detected only once. The leading ten clones occupy roughly 4% of the sample. The rearrangement joined TRBV7-9 to TRBJ2-1; 8 middle bases align to TRBD1. The sample comprised tumor tissue from Merkel cell carcinoma. The receptor was isolated from a human donor with Merkel cell carcinoma. The CDR3 corresponds to CASSSTRTGPRQGEQFF. The DNA sequence reads TGTGCCAGCAGCTCGACCCGGACAGGGCCACGTCAGGGTGAGCAGTTCTTC.